This TCR beta chain was recovered during a study of PD-1 and CTLA-4 blockade in melanoma. V lost 0 bases and J 0 bases, leaving 7 bases between the germline ends. This CDR3 has 15 residues. Looked up from germline, CDR1 is SGHTS and CDR2 is YDEGEE. Clones were read by immunoSEQ multiplex PCR, and TCRdb kept only the in-frame ones, dropping some. The profile shows about 31,000 clones, roughly 90% of them singletons. The chain has TRBV5-8 and TRBJ1-5; D remains unclear. The TCR sequence derives from a human donor with melanoma. The sequencing used CD8+ T cells from peripheral blood, collected from a patient given anti-PD-1 treatment. Written as DNA, the CDR3 is TGTGCCAGCAGCTTGGAAGGTTTTAGCAATCAGCCCCAGCATTTT. It encodes CASSLEGFSNQPQHF.